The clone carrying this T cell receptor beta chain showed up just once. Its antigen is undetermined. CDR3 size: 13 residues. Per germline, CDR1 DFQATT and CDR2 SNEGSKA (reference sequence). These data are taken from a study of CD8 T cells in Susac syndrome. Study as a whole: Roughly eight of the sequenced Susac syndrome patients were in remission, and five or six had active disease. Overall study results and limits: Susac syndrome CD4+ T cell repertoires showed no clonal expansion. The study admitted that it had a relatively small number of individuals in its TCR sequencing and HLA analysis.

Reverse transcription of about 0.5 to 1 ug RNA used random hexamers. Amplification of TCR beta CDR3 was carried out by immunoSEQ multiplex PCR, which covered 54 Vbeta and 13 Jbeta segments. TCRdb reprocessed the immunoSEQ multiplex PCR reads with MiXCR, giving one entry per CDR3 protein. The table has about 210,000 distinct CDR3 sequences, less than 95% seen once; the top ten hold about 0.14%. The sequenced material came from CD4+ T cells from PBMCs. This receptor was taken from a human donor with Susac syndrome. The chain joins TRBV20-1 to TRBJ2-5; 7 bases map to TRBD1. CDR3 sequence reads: CSLVTGTQETQYF. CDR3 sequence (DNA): TGCAGCTTAGTGACAGGGACCCAAGAGACCCAGTACTTC.